Below, 16 T cell receptor beta chains from the same sample are listed, as sequenced in a study of metastatic and nonmetastatic thyroid tumors. Each patient came to thyroid surgery without any prior treatment (of any kind). From the PCR reads, TCRdb re-called clones with MiXCR. Counted here are about 92,000 clones, about 15% occurring once; the ten biggest clones make up just over 3.5%. Sample: blood. The receptors were sampled from a female donor with papillary thyroid cancer or a benign thyroid nodule (not recorded which). Some clones in this sample may be carry-over from other donors' samples.

This clone appeared many times. The CDR3 coding sequence is TGTGCCAGCAGTTTATGGGACAGCAATGAGCAGTTCTTC. It specifies CASSLWDSNEQFF. The chain carries TRBV12-3 or TRBV12-4 and TRBJ2-1; TRBD1 aligns across 7 bases. CDR3 length: 13 residues. J was trimmed by 6 bases and V by 2 bases; bases with no gene match: 1.

This clone was counted at least ten times. The rearrangement links TRBV19 to TRBJ1-5; the D gene is possibly TRBD1 (6 bases). The germline V and J ends were trimmed by 6 bases and 5 bases, with 14 bases remaining between them. Per the germline V gene, CDR1 is LNHDA and CDR2 is SQIVND (reference sequence). The CDR3 consists of 14 residues. The CDR3 protein is CASSGRGTHQPQHF. The CDR3 nucleotides read TGTGCCAGTAGCGGAAGGGGGACCCATCAGCCCCAGCATTTT.

The V and J genes are TRBV19 and TRBJ1-3, with D possibly matching TRBD1 (5 bases). The CDR3 is 15 amino acids. Germline V lookup: CDR1 LNHDA, CDR2 SQIVND (reference sequence). The V and J ends lost 5 bases and 3 bases respectively, with 14 bases between them. CDR3 coding DNA: TGTGCCAGTAGTCCCTGGACAACCAGTGGAAACACCATATATTTT. It yields the protein CASSPWTTSGNTIYF.

Many counts were recorded for this clone. Here the CDR3 reads CASSREGGATYNSPLHF. For the CDR3, the DNA is TGCGCCAGCAGCCGGGAGGGGGGAGCGACCTATAATTCACCCCTCCACTTT. The chain joins TRBV5-1 to TRBJ1-6; tentative D call: TRBD1 (6 bases). This CDR3 spans 17 amino acids. CDR1 and CDR2 (germline): SGHRS, YFSETQ. V gave up 4 bases and J gave up 2 bases, with 16 bases separating them.

The sample holds many counts of this clone. The chain employs TRBV19 and TRBJ2-3; 7 nucleotides align to TRBD2. V lost 3 bases, J lost 1 base, and 4 bases stayed unmatched. Germline-derived CDR1 and CDR2 are LNHDA and SQIVND (reference sequence). The CDR3 has 15 amino acids. The CDR3 here is CASSMGGVGTDTQYF. The CDR3 nucleotides are TGTGCCAGTAGTATGGGGGGGGTTGGCACAGATACGCAGTATTTT.

This clone was seen at least ten times. V usage is TRBV15 and J usage is TRBJ2-7; D possibly corresponds to TRBD2 (5 bases). This CDR3 has 13 amino acids. The V and J ends lost 3 bases and 2 bases respectively, with 8 bases between them. The germline gives CDR1 LNHNV, CDR2 YYDKDF (reference sequence). CDR3 in amino acids: CATSSRGPYEQYF. The CDR3, as DNA: TGTGCCACCAGCAGTCGAGGGCCCTACGAGCAGTACTTC.

This clone was detected ten times or more. The chain couples TRBV7-2 to TRBJ1-6, with a tentative D call TRBD1 (5 bases). Between the trimmed V and J ends, which lost 6 bases and 6 bases, there was a span of 15 bases. Germline-derived CDR1 and CDR2 are SGHTA and FQGNSA. The CDR3 is 15 residues long. The CDR3 DNA is TGTGCCAGCAGAGACAACCAGGGTTTTAATTCACCCCTCCACTTT. It codes for CASRDNQGFNSPLHF.

To note about this clone: Other DNA sequences in this sample translate to the same CDR3. V gene TRBV5-1 combines with J gene TRBJ2-5, with unresolved D. The germline CDR1 and CDR2 sequences are SGHRS and YFSETQ. The V and J ends lost 8 bases and 1 base respectively, with 15 bases between them. The CDR3 loop spans 14 amino acids. CDR3 sequence: CASSLQPSQETQYF. CDR3 bases: TGCGCCAGTAGCCTACAGCCCTCCCAAGAGACCCAGTACTTC.

Regarding this clone: A junction end diverges from the germline sequence, so it may reflect a read error. The rearrangement uses TRBV6-5 and TRBJ1-5; 7 nucleotides agree with TRBD1. The germline V gene has CDR1 MNHEY and CDR2 SVGAGI. CDR3 length: 14 residues. In DNA, the CDR3 is TGTTCCAGCAGTTTTTCAGGGGGGGAGAGTCCCCAGCATTTT. Translated: CSSSFSGGESPQHF.

This clone was found a few times. A read error may explain this, as a much larger clone is one base away. The chain carries TRBV9 and TRBJ2-1; D uncertain. Germline V gene sequence: CDR1 SGDLS, CDR2 YYNGEE. Trimming took 4 bases from V and 9 from J, leaving 8 bases between them. The CDR3 loop spans 11 amino acids. The CDR3 DNA is TGTGCCAGCAGCCCTGGTTGTGAGCAGTTCTTC. It encodes CASSPGCEQFF.

This clone has at least ten counts. The V call is TRBV18, the J call TRBJ2-7; the D gene is possibly TRBD2 (6 bases). Germline-derived CDR1 and CDR2 are KGHSH and LQKENI. The ends were cut back, 6 bases at V and 0 bases at J, with 15 bases in the middle. This CDR3 comprises 15 residues. The CDR3: CASSPGTLSSYEQYF. Written as DNA, the CDR3 is TGTGCCAGCTCCCCCGGGACTTTGAGCTCCTACGAGCAGTACTTC.

This clone was counted ten times or more. J is TRBJ2-2 and V is TRBV9; 11 bases are shared with TRBD2. This CDR3 region has 17 residues. V shed 4 bases and J 0 bases; nucleotides not matched to a gene: 5. Germline loops: CDR1 SGDLS, CDR2 YYNGEE. The CDR3 bases are TGTGCCAGCAGCCCCCGTAGCGGGGGGGCGAACACCGGGGAGCTGTTTTTT. This sequence encodes CASSPRSGGANTGELFF.

This clone was detected a few times. This chain joins TRBV13 and TRBJ1-1; D is undetermined. Trimming left V 5 bases short and J 6 bases short, with 16 bases between. The CDR3 spans 14 residues. CDR1 is PRHDT and CDR2 is FYEKMQ in the germline V gene (reference sequence). The CDR3 loop reads CASSLRADAAEAFF. The CDR3 region has the DNA TGTGCCAGCAGCCTAAGGGCAGATGCTGCTGAAGCTTTCTTT.

This clone was recorded many times. The chain recombines TRBV20-1 with TRBJ2-7, with a tentative D call TRBD1 (5 bases). The germline CDR1 and CDR2 sequences are DFQATT and SNEGSKA (reference sequence). Trimming stripped 7 bases from V and 0 bases from J, with 16 bases between. The CDR3 is 14 amino acids. The CDR3 sequence: CSVPRQSSSYEQYF. CDR3 bases: TGCAGTGTTCCTAGACAGAGCAGCTCCTACGAGCAGTACTTC.

This chain links TRBV3-1 with TRBJ2-7; tentatively, D is TRBD1 or TRBD2 (6 bases each). V was trimmed by 5 bases and J by 0 bases, leaving 17 bases between them. Looked up from germline, CDR1 is LGHDT and CDR2 is YNNKEL (reference sequence). This CDR3 has 16 residues. CDR3 sequence: CASSYLGGLSSYEQYF. Written as DNA, the CDR3 is TGTGCCAGCAGCTACCTTGGGGGGCTAAGCTCCTACGAGCAGTACTTC.

In its sample, this clone was seen a few times. V and J are TRBV19 and TRBJ2-7; 8 bases align to TRBD2. This CDR3 is 15 amino acids long. Looked up from germline, CDR1 is LNHDA and CDR2 is SQIVND (reference sequence). Trimming took 7 bases from V and 6 from J; bases not matched to a gene: 14. CDR3 sequence reads: CASTPPGREAGEQYF. CDR3 nucleotide sequence: TGTGCCAGTACGCCCCCGGGGCGGGAGGCCGGCGAGCAGTACTTC.